What follows are 18 T cell receptor beta chains derived from one specimen sequenced in a study of cytomegalovirus exposure and HLA in healthy donors. PCR was performed using 60 Vbeta and 13 Jbeta primers. Using immunoSEQ multiplex PCR, the repertoire was profiled, and TCRdb retains in-frame clones only, with some absent. Among under 200,000 clones, 82% were seen once, and the ten largest hold around 1.5%. Sequencing input: PBMCs. These receptors all stem from a male donor in good health and CMV-seronegative.

This chain uses TRBV5-5 with TRBJ2-3; perhaps TRBD2 as D (7 bases). Germline V gene sequence: CDR1 SGHKS, CDR2 YYEKEE (reference sequence). The CDR3 spans 16 residues. Trimming left V 0 bases short and J 4 bases short, with 15 bases between. CDR3 protein: CASSLEPGGTSDTQYF. The CDR3 nucleotides are TGTGCCAGCAGCTTGGAGCCGGGGGGCACCTCAGATACGCAGTATTTT.

The CDR3 sequence is CASNVAGRGQPQHF. CDR3 coding DNA: TGTGCCAGCAATGTCGCGGGGAGGGGTCAGCCCCAGCATTTT. The rearrangement uses TRBV6-5 and TRBJ1-5; tentative D call: TRBD1 (5 bases). The CDR3 is made up of 14 amino acids. V was trimmed by 7 bases and J by 6 bases, leaving 16 bases between them. Looked up from germline, CDR1 is MNHEY and CDR2 is SVGAGI.

The chain is built from TRBV20-1 and TRBJ2-7; TRBD1 might be the D (5 bases). The CDR3 runs to 11 residues. CDR1 is DFQATT and CDR2 is SNEGSKA in the germline V gene (reference sequence). Trimming cost V 4 bases and J 7 bases, with 11 bases left between them. The CDR3 spells CSATGLGEQYF. In nucleotides, the CDR3 is TGCAGTGCTACAGGGTTGGGGGAGCAGTACTTC.

The CDR3 here is CASSKESRVEETQYF. The CDR3 DNA reads TGTGCCAGCAGCAAAGAATCAAGAGTGGAAGAGACCCAGTACTTC. V gene TRBV21-1 combines with J gene TRBJ2-5; TRBD2, the table's D call, was not compared with the DNA. TRBV21-1 constitutes a pseudogene. The CDR3 is 15 amino acids.

The chain is built from TRBV7-6 and TRBJ2-2, with D possibly being TRBD1 (6 bases). This CDR3 spans 16 amino acids. V shed 0 bases and J shed 4 bases, with 12 bases lying between them. Germline V CDR1 and CDR2: SGHVS, FNYEAQ. For the CDR3, the DNA is TGTGCCAGCAGCTTAGCGGGACAAACCCCCACCGGGGAGCTGTTTTTT. Residues: CASSLAGQTPTGELFF.

The J gene is TRBJ1-4, the V gene TRBV27, with D possibly being TRBD1 (5 bases). With 8 bases removed from V and 7 bases from J, the gap between germline ends came to 11 bases. There are 12 residues in the CDR3. The V gene's germline CDR1 is MNHEY and CDR2 SMNVEV (reference sequence). For the CDR3, the DNA is TGTGCCAGCGGGGGGACGGGTGAAAAACTGTTTTTT. Translated, it gives CASGGTGEKLFF. The variable domain in full, completed from reference TRBV27 and TRBJ1-4, reads EAQVTQNPRYLITVTGKKLTVTCSQNMNHEYMSWYRQDPGLGLRQIYYSMNVEVTDKGDVPEGYKVSRKEKRNFPLILESPSPNQTSLYFCASGGTGEKLFFGSGTQLSVL.

A few counts support this clone. J is TRBJ1-3 and V is TRBV28; 9 bases line up with TRBD1. Germline trimming cut 6 bases from V and 4 bases from J; bases unmatched to any gene: 10. This CDR3 has 16 amino acids. CDR1 and CDR2 (germline): MDHEN, SYDVKM. The CDR3 sequence is CASSSTGGVRGNTIYF. The DNA of the CDR3 is TGTGCCAGCAGCAGCACAGGGGGCGTGAGAGGAAACACCATATATTTT. Complete variable domain (other parts from reference TRBV28 and TRBJ1-3): DVKVTQSSRYLVKRTGEKVFLECVQDMDHENMFWYRQDPGLGLRLIYFSYDVKMKEKGDIPEGYSVSREKKERFSLILESASTNQTSMYLCASSSTGGVRGNTIYFGEGSWLTVV.

This clone has a single count. V usage is TRBV7-9 and J usage is TRBJ1-5; D may be TRBD1 (5 bases). The V end lost 3 bases, the J end lost 9 bases, and 18 bases lay between the germline ends. The CDR3 contains 15 residues. CDR1 is SEHNR, CDR2 FQNEAQ, per germline (reference sequence). Here the CDR3 DNA reads TGTGCCAGCAGCTTTGCGGGGGAGGGCCTAGGGCCCCAGCATTTT. This translates into CASSFAGEGLGPQHF.

The gene calls are TRBV2 and TRBJ2-5; 10 bases map to TRBD1. V lost 6 bases to trimming and J lost 5 bases; unmatched junction nucleotides: 3. Germline values: CDR1 SNHLY, CDR2 FYNNEI. This CDR3 has 13 amino acids. Here the CDR3 reads CASSGGQGETQYF. CDR3 DNA: TGTGCCAGCAGCGGGGGACAGGGGGAGACCCAGTACTTC.

The rearrangement links TRBV14 to TRBJ1-2; D gene uncertain. The CDR3 is 14 residues long. Trimming took 5 bases from V and 4 from J, leaving 14 bases between them. Germline V lookup: CDR1 SGHDN, CDR2 FVKESK. The CDR3 reads CASSSLENPYGYTF. Written as DNA, the CDR3 is TGTGCCAGCAGCTCCTTAGAAAACCCCTATGGCTACACCTTC.

Only one count was recorded for this clone. The J gene is TRBJ1-4, the V gene TRBV27, with a weak D call TRBD1 (6 bases). Germline loops: CDR1 MNHEY, CDR2 SMNVEV (reference sequence). The CDR3 loop spans 15 amino acids. Trimming left V 6 bases short and J 0 bases short, with 11 bases between. CDR3: CASSPDRPTNEKLFF. CDR3 DNA: TGTGCCAGCAGCCCCGACAGGCCAACTAATGAAAAACTGTTTTTT. The whole variable domain, remainder taken from reference TRBV27 and TRBJ1-4, is EAQVTQNPRYLITVTGKKLTVTCSQNMNHEYMSWYRQDPGLGLRQIYYSMNVEVTDKGDVPEGYKVSRKEKRNFPLILESPSPNQTSLYFCASSPDRPTNEKLFFGSGTQLSVL.

This sequence joins TRBV28 and TRBJ1-4; D unclear. Germline CDR1 reads MDHEN; CDR2 reads SYDVKM. Trimming stripped 7 bases from V and 7 bases from J, with 13 bases between. CDR3 length equals 13 residues. The CDR3 nucleotides are TGTGCCAGCAAGGGAGGTCAGAGTGAAAAACTGTTTTTT. Its protein is CASKGGQSEKLFF.

The gene calls are TRBV19 and TRBJ1-1; tentative D call: TRBD1 (6 bases). The V and J ends lost 2 bases and 6 bases respectively, with 13 bases between them. The CDR3 sequence is 14 residues long. Per the germline V gene, CDR1 is LNHDA and CDR2 is SQIVND (reference sequence). CDR3 bases: TGTGCCAGTAGTATATTGGGGCCAGGGGCTGAAGCTTTCTTT. Its translation: CASSILGPGAEAFF.

Concerning this clone: The junction shows a germline mismatch at one end, possibly a read error. CDR3 region: CSSSLVPGIGYGYTF. For the CDR3, the DNA is TGTTCCAGCAGCTTAGTCCCAGGGATTGGCTATGGCTACACCTTC. This chain uses TRBV7-9 with TRBJ1-2, with D possibly being TRBD1 (5 bases). CDR3 size: 15 residues. The germline gives CDR1 SEHNR, CDR2 FQNEAQ (reference sequence). The full variable domain, with the rest looked up from reference TRBV7-9 and TRBJ1-2, is DTGVSQNPRHKITKRGQNVTFRCDPISEHNRLYWYRQTLGQGPEFLTYFQNEAQLEKSRLLSDRFSAERPKGSFSTLEIQRTEQGDSAMYLCSSSLVPGIGYGYTFGSGTRLTVV.

The chain is built from TRBV30 and TRBJ2-5, with D possibly being TRBD1 (6 bases). The CDR3 totals 14 residues. With 0 bases removed from V and 2 bases from J, the gap between germline ends came to 10 bases. Germline V gene sequence: CDR1 GTSNPN, CDR2 SVGIG (reference sequence). CDR3 amino acids: CAWSVGHSQETQYF. DNA of the CDR3: TGTGCCTGGAGTGTGGGACATTCTCAAGAGACCCAGTACTTC.

This sequence joins TRBV27 and TRBJ2-5; TRBD1 might be the D (5 bases). The assigned J gene may be wrong: the sequence end matches TRBJ2-7 better. This CDR3 has 13 amino acids. CDR1 MNHEY and CDR2 SMNVEV come from the germline V gene (reference sequence). CDR3 region: CASSLMAGYEQYF. CDR3 DNA sequence: TGTGCCAGCAGTTTAATGGCAGGGTACGAGCAGTACTTC.

This chain joins TRBV18 and TRBJ1-5, with TRBD1 matching 7 bases. From germline, CDR1 is KGHSH and CDR2 LQKENI. The ends lost 4 bases at V and 1 base at J; junction bases unmatched: 1. The CDR3 has 14 amino acids. DNA of the CDR3: TGTGCCAGCTCACGGGACAGAAGCAATCAGCCCCAGCATTTT. It encodes CASSRDRSNQPQHF.

This clone was picked up a small number of times. This chain uses TRBV4-1 with TRBJ2-7; TRBD2 agrees at 11 bases. V lost 3 bases to trimming and J lost 4 bases; unmatched junction nucleotides: 5. The CDR3 spans 15 residues. Germline values: CDR1 MGHRA, CDR2 YSYEKL. The CDR3 loop is CASSHRSGGAYEQYF. DNA of the CDR3: TGCGCCAGCAGCCACCGTAGCGGGGGGGCTTACGAGCAGTACTTC.